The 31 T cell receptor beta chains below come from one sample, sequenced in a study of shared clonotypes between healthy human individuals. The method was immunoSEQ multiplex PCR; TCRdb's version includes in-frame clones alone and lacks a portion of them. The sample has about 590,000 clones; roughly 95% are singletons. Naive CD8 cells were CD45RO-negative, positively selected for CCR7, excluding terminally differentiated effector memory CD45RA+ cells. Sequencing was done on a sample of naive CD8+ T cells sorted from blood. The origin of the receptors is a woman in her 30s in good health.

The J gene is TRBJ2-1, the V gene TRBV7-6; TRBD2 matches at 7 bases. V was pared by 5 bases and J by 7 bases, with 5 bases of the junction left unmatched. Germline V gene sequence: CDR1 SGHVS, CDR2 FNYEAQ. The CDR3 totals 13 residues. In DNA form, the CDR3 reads TGTGCCAGCAGCGCTGGGACTACTAATGAGCAGTTCTTC. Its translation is CASSAGTTNEQFF.

The CDR3 spells CASTGGYSSTDTQYF. The CDR3 DNA reads as TGTGCCAGTACTGGAGGGTACTCTAGCACAGATACGCAGTATTTT. The chain carries TRBV7-2 and TRBJ2-3, with D maybe TRBD2 (6 bases). Germline CDR1 reads SGHTA; CDR2 reads FQGNSA. V lost 9 bases and J 0 bases, leaving 16 bases between the germline ends. CDR3 length: 15 amino acids.

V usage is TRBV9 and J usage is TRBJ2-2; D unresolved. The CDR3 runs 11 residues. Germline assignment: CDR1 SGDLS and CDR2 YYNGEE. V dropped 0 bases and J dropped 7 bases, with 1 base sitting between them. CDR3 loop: CASSVDGELFF. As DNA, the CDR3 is TGTGCCAGCAGCGTAGACGGGGAGCTGTTTTTT.

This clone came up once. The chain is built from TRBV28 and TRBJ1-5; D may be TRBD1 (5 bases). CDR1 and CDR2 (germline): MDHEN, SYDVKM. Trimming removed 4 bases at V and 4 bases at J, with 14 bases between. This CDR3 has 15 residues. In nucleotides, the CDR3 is TGTGCCAGCAGTTCCGCCGGGGCCTATAATCAGCCCCAGCATTTT. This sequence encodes CASSSAGAYNQPQHF.

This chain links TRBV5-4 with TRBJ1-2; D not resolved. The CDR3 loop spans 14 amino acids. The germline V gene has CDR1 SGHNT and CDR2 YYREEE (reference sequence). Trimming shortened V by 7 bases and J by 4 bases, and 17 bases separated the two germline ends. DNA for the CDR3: TGTGCCAGCGGAACAAAGGGTGGCGGCTATGGCTACACCTTC. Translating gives CASGTKGGGYGYTF.

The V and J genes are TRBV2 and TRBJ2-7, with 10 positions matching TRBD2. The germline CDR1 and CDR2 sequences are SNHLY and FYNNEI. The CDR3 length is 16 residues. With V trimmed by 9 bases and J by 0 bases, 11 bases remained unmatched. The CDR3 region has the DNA TGTGCCAGTTTGACTAGCGGGCACCAAACCTCCTACGAGCAGTACTTC. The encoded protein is CASLTSGHQTSYEQYF.

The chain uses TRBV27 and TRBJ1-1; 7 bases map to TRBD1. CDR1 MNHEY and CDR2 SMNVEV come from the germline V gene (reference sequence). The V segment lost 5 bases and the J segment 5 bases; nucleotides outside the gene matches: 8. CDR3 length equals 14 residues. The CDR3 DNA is TGTGCCAGCAGTCTACAGGGGTCGGTAACTGAAGCTTTCTTT. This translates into CASSLQGSVTEAFF.

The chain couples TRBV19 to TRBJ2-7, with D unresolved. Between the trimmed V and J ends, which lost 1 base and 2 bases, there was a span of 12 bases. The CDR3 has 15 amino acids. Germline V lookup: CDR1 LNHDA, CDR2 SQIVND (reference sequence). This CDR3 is CASSIVGRSTYEQYF. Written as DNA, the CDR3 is TGTGCCAGTAGTATAGTCGGGCGGAGCACCTACGAGCAGTACTTC.

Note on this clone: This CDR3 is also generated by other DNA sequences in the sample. CDR3 residues: CASRDSYEQYF. The CDR3 DNA is TGCGCCAGCAGAGATTCCTACGAGCAGTACTTC. The chain is built from TRBV10-2 and TRBJ2-7, with no clear D. The CDR3 contains 11 residues. The germline V and J ends were trimmed by 6 bases and 1 base, with 4 bases remaining between them. Germline V gene lookup returns CDR1 WSHSY and CDR2 SAAADI.

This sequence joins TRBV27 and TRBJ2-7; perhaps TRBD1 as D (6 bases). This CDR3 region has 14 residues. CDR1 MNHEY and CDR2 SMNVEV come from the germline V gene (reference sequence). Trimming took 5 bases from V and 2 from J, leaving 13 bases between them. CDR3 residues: CASSIGGMTYEQYF. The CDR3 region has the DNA TGTGCCAGCAGTATAGGGGGAATGACCTACGAGCAGTACTTC.

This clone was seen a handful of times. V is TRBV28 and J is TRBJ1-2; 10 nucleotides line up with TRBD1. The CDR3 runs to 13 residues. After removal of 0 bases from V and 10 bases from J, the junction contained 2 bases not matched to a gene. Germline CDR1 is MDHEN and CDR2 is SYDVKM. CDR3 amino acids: CASSLWDRGNYTF. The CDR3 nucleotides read TGTGCCAGCAGTTTATGGGACAGGGGGAACTACACCTTC.

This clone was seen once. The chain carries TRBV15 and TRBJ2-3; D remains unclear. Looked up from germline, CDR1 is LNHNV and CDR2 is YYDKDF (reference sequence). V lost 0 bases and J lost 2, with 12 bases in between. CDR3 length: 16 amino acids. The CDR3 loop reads CATSRDSPQTTDTQYF. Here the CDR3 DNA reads TGTGCCACCAGCAGAGATAGTCCACAAACCACAGATACGCAGTATTTT.

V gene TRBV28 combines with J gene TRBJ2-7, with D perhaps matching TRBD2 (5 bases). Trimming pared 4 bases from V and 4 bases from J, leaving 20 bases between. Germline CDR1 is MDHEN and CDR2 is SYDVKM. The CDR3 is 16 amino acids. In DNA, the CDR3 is TGTGCCAGCAGTTACGCCGGGAAGGTATTCCCTTACGAGCAGTACTTC. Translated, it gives CASSYAGKVFPYEQYF.

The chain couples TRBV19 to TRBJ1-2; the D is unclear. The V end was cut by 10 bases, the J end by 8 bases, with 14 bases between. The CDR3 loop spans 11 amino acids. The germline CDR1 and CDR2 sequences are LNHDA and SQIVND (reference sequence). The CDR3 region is CATFREGGYTF. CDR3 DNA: TGTGCCACCTTCCGGGAGGGCGGCTACACCTTC.

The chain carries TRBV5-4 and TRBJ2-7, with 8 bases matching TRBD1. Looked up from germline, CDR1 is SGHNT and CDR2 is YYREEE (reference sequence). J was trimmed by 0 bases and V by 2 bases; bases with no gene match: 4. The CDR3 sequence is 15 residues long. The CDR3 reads CASSLGQGYSYEQYF. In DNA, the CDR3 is TGTGCCAGCAGCTTAGGACAGGGCTACTCCTACGAGCAGTACTTC. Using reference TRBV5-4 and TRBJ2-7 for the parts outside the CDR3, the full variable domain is ETGVTQSPTHLIKTRGQQVTLRCSSQSGHNTVSWYQQALGQGPQFIFQYYREEENGRGNFPPRFSGLQFPNYSSELNVNALELDDSALYLCASSLGQGYSYEQYFGPGTRLTVT.

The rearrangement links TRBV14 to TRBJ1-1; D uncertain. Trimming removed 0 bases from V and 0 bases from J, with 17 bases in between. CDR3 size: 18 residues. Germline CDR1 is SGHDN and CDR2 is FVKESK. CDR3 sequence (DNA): TGTGCCAGCAGCCAAGAACCTGGGGTTTATTTGGTGAACACTGAAGCTTTCTTT. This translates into CASSQEPGVYLVNTEAFF.

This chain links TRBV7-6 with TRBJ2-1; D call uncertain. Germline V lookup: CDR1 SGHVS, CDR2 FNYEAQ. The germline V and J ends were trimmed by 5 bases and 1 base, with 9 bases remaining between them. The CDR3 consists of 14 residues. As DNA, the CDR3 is TGTGCCAGCAGCCCTCGTGGTTCCTACAATGAGCAGTTCTTC. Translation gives CASSPRGSYNEQFF.

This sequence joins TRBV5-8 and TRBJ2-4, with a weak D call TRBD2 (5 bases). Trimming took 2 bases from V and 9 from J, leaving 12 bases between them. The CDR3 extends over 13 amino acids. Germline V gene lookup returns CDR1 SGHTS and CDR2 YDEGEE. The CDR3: CASSLGGSSIQYF. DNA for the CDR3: TGTGCCAGCAGCTTAGGTGGGAGCAGCATTCAGTACTTC.

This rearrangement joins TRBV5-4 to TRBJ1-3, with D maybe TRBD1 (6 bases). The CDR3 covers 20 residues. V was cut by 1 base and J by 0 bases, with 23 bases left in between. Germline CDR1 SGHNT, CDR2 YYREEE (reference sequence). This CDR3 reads CASSLSLAYVVQGSGNTIYF. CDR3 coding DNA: TGTGCCAGCAGCTTGAGTTTGGCGTATGTGGTACAGGGCTCTGGAAACACCATATATTTT.

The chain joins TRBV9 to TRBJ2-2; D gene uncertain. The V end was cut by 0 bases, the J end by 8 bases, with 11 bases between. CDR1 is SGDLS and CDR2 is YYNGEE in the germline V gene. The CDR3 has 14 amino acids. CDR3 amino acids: CASSVGYGTGELFF. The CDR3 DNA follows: TGTGCCAGCAGCGTAGGTTATGGTACTGGGGAGCTGTTTTTT. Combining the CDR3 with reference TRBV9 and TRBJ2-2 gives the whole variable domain DSGVTQTPKHLITATGQRVTLRCSPRSGDLSVYWYQQSLDQGLQFLIQYYNGEERAKGNILERFSAQQFPDLHSELNLSSLELGDSALYFCASSVGYGTGELFFGEGSRLTVL.

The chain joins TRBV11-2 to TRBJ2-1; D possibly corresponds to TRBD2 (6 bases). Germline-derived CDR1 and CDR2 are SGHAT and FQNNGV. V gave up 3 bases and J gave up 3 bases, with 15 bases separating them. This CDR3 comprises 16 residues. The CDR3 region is CASSFPWGRRYNEQFF. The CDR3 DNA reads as TGTGCCAGCAGCTTCCCCTGGGGGAGGCGCTACAATGAGCAGTTCTTC.

CDR3 region: CASSPGLDSTYEQYF. Written as DNA, the CDR3 is TGTGCCAGCAGCCCGGGACTCGACTCGACCTACGAGCAGTACTTC. This chain uses TRBV5-6 with TRBJ2-5; D perhaps matches TRBD2 (6 bases). The DNA end favors TRBJ2-7, so the J call may be wrong. There are 15 residues in the CDR3. The germline gives CDR1 SGHDT, CDR2 YYEEEE.

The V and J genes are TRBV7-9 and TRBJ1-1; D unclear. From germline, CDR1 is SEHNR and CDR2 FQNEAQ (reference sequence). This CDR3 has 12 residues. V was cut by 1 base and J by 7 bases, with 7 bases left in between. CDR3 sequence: CASSLDTGEAFF. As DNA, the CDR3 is TGTGCCAGCAGCTTAGATACCGGTGAAGCTTTCTTT.

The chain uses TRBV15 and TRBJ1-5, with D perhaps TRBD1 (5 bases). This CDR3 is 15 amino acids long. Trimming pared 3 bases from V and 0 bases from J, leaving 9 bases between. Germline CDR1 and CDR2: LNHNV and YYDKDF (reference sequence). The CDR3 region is CATSSRDVSNQPQHF. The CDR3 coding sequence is TGTGCCACCAGCAGCCGGGACGTTAGCAATCAGCCCCAGCATTTT.

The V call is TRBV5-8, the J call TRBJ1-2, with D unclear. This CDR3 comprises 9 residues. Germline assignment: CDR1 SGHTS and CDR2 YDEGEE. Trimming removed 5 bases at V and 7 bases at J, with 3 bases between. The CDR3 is CASRGGYTF. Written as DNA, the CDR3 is TGTGCCAGCAGGGGTGGCTACACCTTC.

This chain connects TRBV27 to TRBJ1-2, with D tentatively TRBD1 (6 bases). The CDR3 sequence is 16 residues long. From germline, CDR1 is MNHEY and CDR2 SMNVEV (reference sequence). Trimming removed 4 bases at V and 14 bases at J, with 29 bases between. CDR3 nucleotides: TGTGCCAGCAGTTCTACCCCTTGGGGGGCGTCCCCTATCTGGACCTTC. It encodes CASSSTPWGASPIWTF.

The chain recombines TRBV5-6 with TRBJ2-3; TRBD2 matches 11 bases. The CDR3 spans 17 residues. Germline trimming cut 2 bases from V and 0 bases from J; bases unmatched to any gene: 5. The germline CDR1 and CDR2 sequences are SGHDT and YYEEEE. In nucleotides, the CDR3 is TGTGCCAGCAGCTTCCCCTCTAGCGGGGGGAGCACAGATACGCAGTATTTT. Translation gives CASSFPSSGGSTDTQYF.

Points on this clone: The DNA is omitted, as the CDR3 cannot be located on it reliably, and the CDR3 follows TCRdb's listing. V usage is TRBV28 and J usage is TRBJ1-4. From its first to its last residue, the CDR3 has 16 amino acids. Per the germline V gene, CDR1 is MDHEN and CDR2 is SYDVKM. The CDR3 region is CASSSSLEAKPEKLFF.

The CDR3 region has the DNA TGTGCCAGCAGCACAACCCCGGCCGGGACAGATACCTACGAGCAGTACTTC. Protein: CASSTTPAGTDTYEQYF. V usage is TRBV11-2 and J usage is TRBJ2-7; TRBD1 matches 7 bases. V dropped 5 bases and J dropped 2; count of bases not matched to a gene: 15. The CDR3 has 17 amino acids. The germline V gene encodes CDR1 SGHAT and CDR2 FQNNGV. Filled out from reference TRBV11-2 and TRBJ2-7, the complete variable domain reads EAGVAQSPRYKIIEKRQSVAFWCNPISGHATLYWYQQILGQGPKLLIQFQNNGVVDDSQLPKDRFSAERLKGVDSTLKIQPAKLEDSAVYLCASSTTPAGTDTYEQYFGPGTRLTVT.

CDR3 sequence (DNA): TGTGCCAGCAGTTACTCGCTGGGACGGATTAATTACGAGCAGTACTTC. It translates to CASSYSLGRINYEQYF. The rearrangement joins TRBV6-5 to TRBJ2-5, with D tentatively TRBD1 or TRBD2 (5 bases each). The end of the DNA fits TRBJ2-7 better, so the J call may be wrong. Germline V CDR1 and CDR2: MNHEY, SVGAGI. CDR3 length: 16 residues.

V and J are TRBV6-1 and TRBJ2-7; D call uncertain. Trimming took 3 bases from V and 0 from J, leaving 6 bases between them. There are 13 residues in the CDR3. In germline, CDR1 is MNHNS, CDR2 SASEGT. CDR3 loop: CASSETLSYEQYF. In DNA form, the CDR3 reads TGTGCCAGCAGTGAGACCCTCTCCTACGAGCAGTACTTC.